The 25 T cell receptor beta chains listed next were all sequenced from one sample in a study of identical twins. TCRdb used MiXCR to reprocess the 5' RACE reads, holding one entry per CDR3 protein. Here the sample spans 450,000 to 600,000 distinct CDR3 sequences, about 20% being singletons. These same data were also listed under a study on yellow fever vaccine responses in identical twins.

Specimen: CD4+ T cells sorted from blood. The receptors derive from a woman between 18 and 29 years old in good health.

V is TRBV12-3 or TRBV12-4 and J is TRBJ2-1; D tentatively reads TRBD1 or TRBD2 (6 bases each). The CDR3 length is 16 residues. The ends were cut back, 5 bases at V and 10 bases at J, with 24 bases in the middle. CDR3 sequence reads: CASSPQRRRGHGEQFF. The DNA for the CDR3 is TGTGCCAGCAGTCCACAGCGCAGGAGGGGACATGGCGAGCAGTTCTTC.

The CDR3, as DNA: TGCAGTGCTGGCCGGACTAGCGGGTACCAAGAGACCCAGTACTTC. Translation: CSAGRTSGYQETQYF. This sequence joins TRBV20-1 and TRBJ2-5, with 11 bases aligning to TRBD2. The CDR3 consists of 15 residues. The germline V gene has CDR1 DFQATT and CDR2 SNEGSKA (reference sequence). The junction had 5 bases not matched to a gene; V was cut back by 5 bases and J by 0 bases.

V is TRBV7-9 and J is TRBJ1-1; 8 bases fit TRBD1. The germline V gene encodes CDR1 SEHNR and CDR2 FQNEAQ (reference sequence). The J segment lost 7 bases and the V segment lost 5 bases, leaving 12 bases of the junction unmatched. This CDR3 is built from 15 residues. CDR3 coding DNA: TGTGCCAGCAGCCTCAACCCACAGGGGGGGCTTGAAGCTTTCTTT. Its translation: CASSLNPQGGLEAFF.

The V gene is TRBV5-5, the J gene TRBJ2-5; no reliable D call. Germline loops: CDR1 SGHKS, CDR2 YYEKEE (reference sequence). CDR3 length: 14 residues. V was pared by 3 bases and J by 4 bases, with 13 bases between. The chain's CDR3 is CASSSAKGVETQYF. The CDR3 region has the DNA TGTGCCAGCAGCTCCGCCAAAGGAGTAGAGACCCAGTACTTC.

CDR3 protein: CASSSPGGSYNEQFF. The CDR3 region has the DNA TGTGCCAGCAGCTCCCCAGGGGGCTCCTACAATGAGCAGTTCTTC. The chain recombines TRBV6-2 or TRBV6-3 with TRBJ2-1; 7 bases are a match to TRBD1. The CDR3 extends over 15 amino acids. Trimming at V came to 6 bases and at J to 0 bases, leaving 5 bases not matched to a gene. CDR1 and CDR2 (germline): MNHEY, SVGEGT.

This clonotype has a handful of counts. The J gene is TRBJ2-1, the V gene TRBV6-1, with 9 bases lining up with TRBD2. The V and J ends lost 5 bases and 1 base, in that order; junction bases with no gene match: 12. In germline, CDR1 is MNHNS, CDR2 SASEGT. This CDR3 has 18 amino acids. CDR3: CASSRIAGAPYSYNEQFF. The CDR3 DNA follows: TGTGCCAGCAGTAGAATAGCGGGAGCCCCTTATTCCTACAATGAGCAGTTCTTC.

The chain carries TRBV5-1 and TRBJ1-4, with 10 bases identical to TRBD1. V was clipped by 4 bases and J by 5 bases; unmatched bases: 2. This CDR3 comprises 14 residues. Germline V gene data show CDR1 as SGHRS and CDR2 as YFSETQ. The CDR3 DNA reads as TGCGCCAGCAGCCCGGACAGGGGGAATGAAAAACTGTTTTTT. Its protein product is CASSPDRGNEKLFF. Looking up the rest from reference TRBV5-1 and TRBJ1-4 gives the full variable domain: KAGVTQTPRYLIKTRGQQVTLSCSPISGHRSVSWYQQTPGQGLQFLFEYFSETQRNKGNFPGRFSGRQFSNSRSEMNVSTLELGDSALYLCASSPDRGNEKLFFGSGTQLSVL.

The rearrangement links TRBV3-1 to TRBJ2-7, with 8 bases that match TRBD2. CDR1 LGHDT and CDR2 YNNKEL come from the germline V gene (reference sequence). V dropped 0 bases and J dropped 6; count of bases not matched to a gene: 16. The CDR3 length is 18 residues. The CDR3 sequence is CASSQDLLGPGLVSEQYF. In DNA form, the CDR3 reads TGTGCCAGCAGCCAAGATCTGTTAGGGCCGGGACTAGTAAGCGAGCAGTACTTC.

This clonotype was detected a few times. This chain links TRBV4-1 with TRBJ2-1; 9 nucleotides agree with TRBD2. The trim removed 3 bases at V and 6 bases at J, leaving 9 bases unmatched. CDR1 MGHRA and CDR2 YSYEKL come from the germline V gene. The length of the CDR3 is 16 residues. The CDR3 coding sequence is TGCGCCAGCAGCCAGGATGAACTAGCGGGCGGCAATGAGCAGTTCTTC. It specifies CASSQDELAGGNEQFF.

The V call is TRBV9, the J call TRBJ2-7; either TRBD1 or TRBD2 may fit D (5 bases each). There are 15 residues in the CDR3. With 0 bases removed from V and 2 bases from J, the gap between germline ends came to 12 bases. CDR1 SGDLS and CDR2 YYNGEE come from the germline V gene. CDR3 amino acids: CASSVAQGAPYEQYF. The CDR3 DNA is TGTGCCAGCAGCGTAGCCCAGGGAGCACCCTACGAGCAGTACTTC. Variable domain in full (rest from reference TRBV9 and TRBJ2-7): DSGVTQTPKHLITATGQRVTLRCSPRSGDLSVYWYQQSLDQGLQFLIQYYNGEERAKGNILERFSAQQFPDLHSELNLSSLELGDSALYFCASSVAQGAPYEQYFGPGTRLTVT.

This clonotype was detected once. This chain uses TRBV24-1 with TRBJ2-3; 9 bases map to TRBD2. CDR3 length: 12 amino acids. With 7 bases clipped from V and 11 bases from J, the junction kept 6 bases outside the gene matches. Germline lookup yields CDR1 KGHDR and CDR2 SFDVKD. The CDR3 nucleotides are TGTGCCACCAGGAGTAGCGGGGGTGGGCAGTATTTT. Its translation: CATRSSGGGQYF.

This chain uses TRBV6-1 with TRBJ2-7, with no clear D. CDR3 length equals 14 residues. The V gene's germline CDR1 is MNHNS and CDR2 SASEGT. V lost 4 bases and J lost 0, with 10 bases in between. CDR3: CASSVEYGSYEQYV. The CDR3 coding sequence is TGTGCCAGCAGTGTGGAGTACGGCTCCTACGAGCAGTACGTC.

This clonotype was counted between two and nine times. J is TRBJ1-5 and V is TRBV12-3 or TRBV12-4; D gene uncertain. V was shortened by 6 bases and J by 12 bases, with 12 bases between the two germline ends. The CDR3 is 11 residues long. The CDR3 DNA reads as TGTGCCAGCAGCCTGGGCCAAGGCCAGCATTTT. Its protein is CASSLGQGQHF.

This chain uses TRBV5-1 with TRBJ2-5, with a tentative D call TRBD1 (6 bases). This CDR3 is built from 13 residues. Trimming took off 0 bases at V and 6 bases at J, with 9 bases between the two ends. Germline CDR1 reads SGHRS; CDR2 reads YFSETQ. Here the CDR3 DNA reads TGCGCCAGCAGCTTGGACAGGGCCCAGACCCAGTACTTC. Protein product: CASSLDRAQTQYF.

This clonotype was observed a handful of times. For the CDR3, the DNA is TGCAGTCTTTCCGACAGGACCACCTACAATGAGCAGTTCTTC. Its protein product is CSLSDRTTYNEQFF. The gene calls are TRBV20-1 and TRBJ2-1, with a possible D match to TRBD1 (6 bases). V lost 8 bases and J 2 bases, leaving 16 bases between the germline ends. The CDR3 loop spans 14 amino acids. The germline V gene has CDR1 DFQATT and CDR2 SNEGSKA (reference sequence).

This clonotype was detected only a few times. This CDR3 reads CASSRGDYGYTF. CDR3 sequence (DNA): TGTGCCAGCAGTCGGGGGGACTATGGCTACACCTTC. The rearrangement joins TRBV27 to TRBJ1-2; possibly TRBD1 for D (5 bases). Germline values: CDR1 MNHEY, CDR2 SMNVEV (reference sequence). Trimming took 5 bases from V and 3 from J, leaving 7 bases between them. The CDR3 totals 12 residues.

The rearrangement joins TRBV11-2 to TRBJ2-3, with D tentatively TRBD2 (5 bases). V was clipped by 4 bases and J by 2 bases, with 13 bases between them. The CDR3 sequence is 15 residues long. CDR1 SGHAT and CDR2 FQNNGV come from the germline V gene. The CDR3: CASSSSGVSTDTQYF. The CDR3 nucleotides are TGTGCCAGCAGCTCCTCCGGGGTTTCCACAGATACGCAGTATTTT.

There are a few counts of this clonotype. For the CDR3, the DNA is TGTGCCAGCAGGGCAGGGAAAGCTGCAGATACGCAGTATTTT. Encoded protein: CASRAGKAADTQYF. V is TRBV27 and J is TRBJ2-3; D may be TRBD1 (5 bases). Germline V lookup: CDR1 MNHEY, CDR2 SMNVEV (reference sequence). The CDR3 is made up of 14 amino acids. Between the trimmed V and J ends, which lost 6 bases and 4 bases, there was a span of 14 bases.

The chain recombines TRBV9 with TRBJ2-7; no definite D call. This CDR3 has 15 amino acids. CDR1 and CDR2 from the germline V gene are SGDLS and YYNGEE. The V gene lost 3 bases and the J gene lost 6 bases, with 19 bases spanning the gap. The CDR3 DNA reads as TGTGCCAGCAGCGCGACATGGCGTCCGGATAGCGAGCAGTACTTC. Translated: CASSATWRPDSEQYF.

This clonotype occurred a few times. The rearrangement links TRBV7-2 to TRBJ2-7; no clear D. CDR1 is SGHTA and CDR2 is FQGNSA in the germline V gene. This CDR3 is 14 amino acids long. The V and J ends lost 1 base and 2 bases respectively, with 9 bases between them. CDR3: CASSLDGRPYEQYF. The CDR3 DNA sequence: TGTGCCAGCAGCTTAGACGGACGGCCCTACGAGCAGTACTTC.

This sequence joins TRBV3-1 and TRBJ1-5; a possible D gene is TRBD1 (5 bases). The CDR3 length is 13 residues. Germline CDR1 and CDR2: LGHDT and YNNKEL (reference sequence). The V end was cut by 8 bases, the J end by 2 bases, with 10 bases between. CDR3 sequence (DNA): TGTGCCAGCGGCCTGGGACGCAATCAGCCCCAGCATTTT. Protein sequence: CASGLGRNQPQHF.

The chain uses TRBV6-5 and TRBJ2-2; 7 positions agree with TRBD1. CDR1 and CDR2 (germline): MNHEY, SVGAGI. The CDR3 is 18 residues long. V lost 0 bases and J lost 1; bases outside the gene matches: 8. The CDR3 region is CASSYSILPGGNTGELFF. For the CDR3, the DNA is TGTGCCAGCAGTTACTCGATTCTCCCAGGGGGGAACACCGGGGAGCTGTTTTTT.

This chain joins TRBV7-8 and TRBJ1-5; D not resolved. This CDR3 contains 15 residues. Trimming left V 1 base short and J 1 base short, with 8 bases between. Germline V gives CDR1 SGHVS, CDR2 FQNEAQ. CDR3 DNA sequence: TGTGCCAGCAGCTTAGGTACCTTAAGCAATCAGCCCCAGCATTTT. It translates to CASSLGTLSNQPQHF.

The CDR3 nucleotides read TGTGCCAGCAGCTTCAGTAGGGACCGGAACACTGAAGCTTTCTTT. Protein: CASSFSRDRNTEAFF. The chain combines TRBV7-9 with TRBJ1-1; a possible D gene is TRBD1 (5 bases). The CDR3 runs 15 residues. In germline, CDR1 is SEHNR, CDR2 FQNEAQ (reference sequence). V was shortened by 3 bases and J by 1 base, with 12 bases between the two germline ends. Full variable domain (outside the CDR3, taken from reference TRBV7-9 and TRBJ1-1): DTGVSQNPRHKITKRGQNVTFRCDPISEHNRLYWYRQTLGQGPEFLTYFQNEAQLEKSRLLSDRFSAERPKGSFSTLEIQRTEQGDSAMYLCASSFSRDRNTEAFFGQGTRLTVV.

This CDR3 reads CASSTGLAGAWEQYF. In DNA, the CDR3 is TGTGCCAGCAGTACTGGACTAGCGGGAGCGTGGGAGCAGTACTTC. The chain links TRBV6-2 or TRBV6-3 to TRBJ2-7, with 13 bases fitting TRBD2. From germline, CDR1 is MNHEY and CDR2 SVGEGT. The junction had 8 bases not matched to a gene; V was cut back by 5 bases and J by 7 bases. The CDR3 contains 15 residues.